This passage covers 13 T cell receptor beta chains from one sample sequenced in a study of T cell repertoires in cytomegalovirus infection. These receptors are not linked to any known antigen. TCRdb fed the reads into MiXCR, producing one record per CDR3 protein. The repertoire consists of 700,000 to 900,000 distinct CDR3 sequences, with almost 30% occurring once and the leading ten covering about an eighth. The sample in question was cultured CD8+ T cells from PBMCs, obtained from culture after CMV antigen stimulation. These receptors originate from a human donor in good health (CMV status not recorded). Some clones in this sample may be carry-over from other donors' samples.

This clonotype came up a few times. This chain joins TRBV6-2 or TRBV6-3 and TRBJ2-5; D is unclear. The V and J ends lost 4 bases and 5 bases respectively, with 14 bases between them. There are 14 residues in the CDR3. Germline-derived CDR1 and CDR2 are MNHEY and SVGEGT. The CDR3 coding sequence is TGTGCCAGCAGTTTATCCTGGATGGGGGAGACCCAGTACTTC. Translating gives CASSLSWMGETQYF.

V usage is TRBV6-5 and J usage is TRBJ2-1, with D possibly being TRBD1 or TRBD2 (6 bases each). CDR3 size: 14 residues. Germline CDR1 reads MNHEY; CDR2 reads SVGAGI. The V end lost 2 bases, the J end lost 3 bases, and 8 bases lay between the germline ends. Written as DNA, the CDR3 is TGTGCCAGCAGTTACCGGGGGCACTACAATGAGCAGTTCTTC. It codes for CASSYRGHYNEQFF.

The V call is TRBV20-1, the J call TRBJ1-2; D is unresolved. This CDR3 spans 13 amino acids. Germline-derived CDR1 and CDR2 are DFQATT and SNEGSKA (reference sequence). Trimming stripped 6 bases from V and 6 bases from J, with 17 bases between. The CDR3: CSALNGEFNGYTF. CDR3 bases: TGCAGTGCATTGAACGGGGAATTCAATGGCTACACCTTC.

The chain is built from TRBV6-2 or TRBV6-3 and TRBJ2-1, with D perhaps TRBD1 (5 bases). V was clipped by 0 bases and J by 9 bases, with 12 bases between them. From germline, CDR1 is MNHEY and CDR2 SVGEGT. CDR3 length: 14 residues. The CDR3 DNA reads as TGTGCCAGCAGTTACTCGATCGGACAAAGTGAGCAGTTCTTC. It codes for CASSYSIGQSEQFF.

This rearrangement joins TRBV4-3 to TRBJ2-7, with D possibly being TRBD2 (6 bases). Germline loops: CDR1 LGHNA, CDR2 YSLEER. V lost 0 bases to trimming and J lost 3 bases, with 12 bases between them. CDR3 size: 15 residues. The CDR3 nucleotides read TGCGCCAGCAGCCAAGATTACCGGGGGAGCTACGAGCAGTACGTC. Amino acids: CASSQDYRGSYEQYV.

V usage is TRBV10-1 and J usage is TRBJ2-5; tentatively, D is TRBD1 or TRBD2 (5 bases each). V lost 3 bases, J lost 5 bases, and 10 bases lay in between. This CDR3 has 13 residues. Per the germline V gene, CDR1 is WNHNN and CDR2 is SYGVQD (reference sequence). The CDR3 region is CASSEWGGETQYF. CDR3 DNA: TGCGCCAGCAGTGAATGGGGCGGGGAGACCCAGTACTTC.

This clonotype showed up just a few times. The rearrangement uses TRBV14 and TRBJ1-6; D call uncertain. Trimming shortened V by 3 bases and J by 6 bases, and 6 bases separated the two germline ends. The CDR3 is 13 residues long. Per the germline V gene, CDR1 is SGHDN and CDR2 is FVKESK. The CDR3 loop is CASSQGLNSPLHF. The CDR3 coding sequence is TGTGCCAGCAGCCAGGGTCTTAATTCACCCCTCCACTTT.

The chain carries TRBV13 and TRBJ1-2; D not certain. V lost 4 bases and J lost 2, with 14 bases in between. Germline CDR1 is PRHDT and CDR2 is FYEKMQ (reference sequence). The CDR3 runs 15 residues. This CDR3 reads CASSSSELHNYGYTF. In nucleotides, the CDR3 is TGTGCCAGCAGCTCTTCGGAGCTTCACAACTATGGCTACACCTTC.

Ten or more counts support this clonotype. CDR3 in amino acids: CASSLQGKDYEQYF. The CDR3, as DNA: TGTGCCAGCAGTTTACAGGGGAAGGACTACGAGCAGTACTTC. V and J are TRBV27 and TRBJ2-7, with a possible D match to TRBD1 (6 bases). The CDR3 is 14 amino acids. The V gene lost 2 bases and the J gene lost 3 bases, with 11 bases spanning the gap. Germline loops: CDR1 MNHEY, CDR2 SMNVEV (reference sequence).

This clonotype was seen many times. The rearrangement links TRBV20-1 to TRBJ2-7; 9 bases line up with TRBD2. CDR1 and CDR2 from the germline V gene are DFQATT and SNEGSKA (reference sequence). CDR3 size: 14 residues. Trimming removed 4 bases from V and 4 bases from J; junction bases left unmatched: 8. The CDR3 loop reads CSAIARGGGYEQYF. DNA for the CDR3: TGCAGTGCTATAGCGCGGGGGGGCGGTTACGAGCAGTACTTC.

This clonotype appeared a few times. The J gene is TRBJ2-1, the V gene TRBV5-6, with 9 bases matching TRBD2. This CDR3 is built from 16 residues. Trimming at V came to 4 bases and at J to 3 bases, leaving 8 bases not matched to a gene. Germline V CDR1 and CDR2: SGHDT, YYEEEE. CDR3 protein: CASSPTTSGHYNEQFF. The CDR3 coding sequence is TGTGCCAGCAGCCCAACGACTAGCGGACACTACAATGAGCAGTTCTTC.

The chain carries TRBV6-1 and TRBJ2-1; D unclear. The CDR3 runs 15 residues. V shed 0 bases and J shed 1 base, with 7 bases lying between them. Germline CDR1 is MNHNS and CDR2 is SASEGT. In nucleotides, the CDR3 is TGTGCCAGCAGTGAAGCGCTTCCTTCCTACAATGAGCAGTTCTTC. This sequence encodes CASSEALPSYNEQFF.

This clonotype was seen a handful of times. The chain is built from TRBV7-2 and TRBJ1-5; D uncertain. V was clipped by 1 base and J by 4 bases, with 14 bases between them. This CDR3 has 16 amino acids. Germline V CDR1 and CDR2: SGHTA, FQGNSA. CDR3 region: CASSLEGRFRNQPQHF. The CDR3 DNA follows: TGTGCCAGCAGCTTAGAGGGCAGATTCCGAAATCAGCCCCAGCATTTT. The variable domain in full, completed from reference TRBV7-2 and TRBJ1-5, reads GAGVSQSPSNKVTEKGKDVELRCDPISGHTALYWYRQSLGQGLEFLIYFQGNSAPDKSGLPSDRFSAERTGGSVSTLTIQRTQQEDSAVYLCASSLEGRFRNQPQHFGDGTRLSIL.